There are a few counts of the clone carrying this T cell receptor (beta chain). This CDR3 has 16 residues. With V trimmed by 3 bases and J by 9 bases, 9 bases remained unmatched. Germline CDR1 is SGHNT and CDR2 is YYREEE (reference sequence). The repertoire was sequenced with immunoSEQ multiplex PCR; TCRdb's copy has only in-frame clones and lacks some. The sample holds over 90,000 clones, 85% to 90% seen once. This specimen belongs to a study of OX40 agonist ivuxolimab in advanced cancers. Study details: Patients were dosed intravenously with ivuxolimab at 0.01 to 10 mg/kg every 2 weeks.

The V and J genes are TRBV5-4 and TRBJ2-1; 13 positions agree with TRBD2. This receptor was obtained from an adult with an advanced solid tumor such as melanoma, head and neck, liver or kidney cancer. The sample in question was CD4+ or CD8+ T cells sorted from blood, obtained in a trial of the OX40 agonist ivuxolimab. The CDR3 sequence is CASSSPGLAGNFEQFF. The CDR3 nucleotides are TGTGCCAGCAGCTCCCCGGGACTAGCGGGAAATTTTGAGCAGTTCTTC.